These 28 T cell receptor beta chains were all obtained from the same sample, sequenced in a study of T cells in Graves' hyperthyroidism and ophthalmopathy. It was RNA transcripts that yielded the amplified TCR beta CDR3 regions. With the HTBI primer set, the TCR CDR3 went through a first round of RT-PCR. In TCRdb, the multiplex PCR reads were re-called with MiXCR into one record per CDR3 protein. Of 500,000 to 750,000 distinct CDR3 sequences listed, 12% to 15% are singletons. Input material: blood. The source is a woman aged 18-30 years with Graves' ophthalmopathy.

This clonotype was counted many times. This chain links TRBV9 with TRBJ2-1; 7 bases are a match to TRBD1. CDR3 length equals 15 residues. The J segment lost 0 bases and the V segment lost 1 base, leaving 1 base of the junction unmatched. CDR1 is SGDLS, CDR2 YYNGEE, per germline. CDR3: CASSVRTGSYNEQFF. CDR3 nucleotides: TGTGCCAGCAGCGTAAGGACAGGCTCCTACAATGAGCAGTTCTTC.

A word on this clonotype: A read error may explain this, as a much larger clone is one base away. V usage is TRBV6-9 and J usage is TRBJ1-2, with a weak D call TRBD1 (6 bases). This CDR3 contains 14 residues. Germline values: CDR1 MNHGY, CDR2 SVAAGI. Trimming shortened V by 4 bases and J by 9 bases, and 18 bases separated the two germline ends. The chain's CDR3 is CASSSRDTTSSYTF. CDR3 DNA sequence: TGTGCCAGCAGTTCCCGGGACACGACGAGTAGCTACACCTTC.

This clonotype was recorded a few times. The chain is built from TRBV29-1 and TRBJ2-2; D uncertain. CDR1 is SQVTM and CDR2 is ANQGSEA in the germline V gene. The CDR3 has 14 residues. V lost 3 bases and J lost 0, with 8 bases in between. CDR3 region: CSVESPSNTGELFF. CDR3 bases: TGCAGCGTTGAGTCTCCCTCGAACACCGGGGAGCTGTTTTTT.

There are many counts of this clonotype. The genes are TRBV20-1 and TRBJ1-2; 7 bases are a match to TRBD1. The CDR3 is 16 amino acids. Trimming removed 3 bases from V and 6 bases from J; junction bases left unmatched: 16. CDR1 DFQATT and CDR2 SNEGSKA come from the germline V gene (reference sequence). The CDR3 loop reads CSARPVLQQGRHGYTF. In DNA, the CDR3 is TGCAGTGCTAGGCCTGTCCTCCAACAGGGGCGGCATGGCTACACCTTC.

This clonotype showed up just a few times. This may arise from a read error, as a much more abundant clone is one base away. The CDR3 DNA follows: TGCGCCAGCAGCCTGACTATCTACAATGAGCAGTTCTTC. Protein sequence: CASSLTIYNEQFF. V gene TRBV4-1 combines with J gene TRBJ2-1; D is perhaps TRBD2 (5 bases). The CDR3 sequence is 13 residues long. Trimming took 4 bases from V and 3 from J, leaving 7 bases between them. CDR1 is MGHRA, CDR2 YSYEKL, per germline.

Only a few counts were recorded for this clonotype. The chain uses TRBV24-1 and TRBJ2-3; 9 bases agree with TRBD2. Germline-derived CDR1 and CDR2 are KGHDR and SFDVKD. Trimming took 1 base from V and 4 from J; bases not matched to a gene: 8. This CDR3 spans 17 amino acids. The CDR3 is CATSDFSAGGRPDTQYF. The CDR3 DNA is TGTGCCACCAGTGATTTTTCAGCGGGAGGACGCCCAGATACGCAGTATTTT.

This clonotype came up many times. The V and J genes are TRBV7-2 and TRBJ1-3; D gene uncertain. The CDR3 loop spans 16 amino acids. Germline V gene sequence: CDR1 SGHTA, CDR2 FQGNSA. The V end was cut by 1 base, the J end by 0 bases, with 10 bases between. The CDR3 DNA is TGTGCCAGCAGCTTAGGTTCGGTCAACTCTGGAAACACCATATATTTT. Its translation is CASSLGSVNSGNTIYF.

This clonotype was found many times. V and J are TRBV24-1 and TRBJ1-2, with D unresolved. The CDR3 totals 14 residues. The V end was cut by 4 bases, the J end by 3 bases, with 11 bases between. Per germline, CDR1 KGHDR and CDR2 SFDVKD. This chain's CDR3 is CATSDFDGDYGYTF. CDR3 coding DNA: TGTGCCACCAGTGACTTCGACGGGGACTATGGCTACACCTTC.

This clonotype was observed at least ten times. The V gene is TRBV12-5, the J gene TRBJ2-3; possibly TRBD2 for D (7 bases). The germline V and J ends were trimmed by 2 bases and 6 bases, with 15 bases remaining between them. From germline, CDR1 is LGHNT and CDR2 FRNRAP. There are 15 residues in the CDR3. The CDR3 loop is CASGLITRGADTQYF. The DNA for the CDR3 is TGTGCTAGTGGTTTGATCACCCGGGGGGCGGATACGCAGTATTTT.

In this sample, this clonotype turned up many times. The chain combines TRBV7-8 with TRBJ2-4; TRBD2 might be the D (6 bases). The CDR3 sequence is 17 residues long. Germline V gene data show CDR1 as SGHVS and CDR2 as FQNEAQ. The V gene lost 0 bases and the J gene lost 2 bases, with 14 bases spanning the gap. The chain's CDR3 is CASSLAFAGRSKNIQYF. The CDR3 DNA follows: TGTGCCAGCAGCTTAGCGTTTGCGGGACGGTCCAAAAACATTCAGTACTTC.

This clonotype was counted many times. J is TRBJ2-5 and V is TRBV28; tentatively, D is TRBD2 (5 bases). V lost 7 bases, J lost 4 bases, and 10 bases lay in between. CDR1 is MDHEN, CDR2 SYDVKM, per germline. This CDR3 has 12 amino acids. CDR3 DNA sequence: TGTGCCAGCACGGGAACCTTAGAGACCCAGTACTTC. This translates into CASTGTLETQYF.

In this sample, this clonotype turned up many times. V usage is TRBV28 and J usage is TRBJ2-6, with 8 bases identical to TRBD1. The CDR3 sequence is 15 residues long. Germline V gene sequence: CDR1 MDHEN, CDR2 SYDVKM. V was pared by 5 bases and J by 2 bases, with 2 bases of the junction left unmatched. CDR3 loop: CASSTGGPGANVLTF. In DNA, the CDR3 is TGTGCCAGCAGTACAGGGGGTCCTGGGGCCAACGTCCTGACTTTC.

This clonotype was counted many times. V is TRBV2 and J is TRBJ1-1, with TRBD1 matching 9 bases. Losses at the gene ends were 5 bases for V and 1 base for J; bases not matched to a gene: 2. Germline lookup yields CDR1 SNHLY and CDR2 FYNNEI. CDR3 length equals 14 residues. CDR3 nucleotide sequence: TGTGCCAGCAGTAAACAGGGGGCGAACACTGAAGCTTTCTTT. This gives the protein CASSKQGANTEAFF.

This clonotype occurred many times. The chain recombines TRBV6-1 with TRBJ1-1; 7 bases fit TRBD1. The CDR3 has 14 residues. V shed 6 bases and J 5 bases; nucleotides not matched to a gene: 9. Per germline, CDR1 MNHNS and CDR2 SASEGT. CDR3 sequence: CASSPTGSGTEAFF. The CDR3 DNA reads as TGTGCCAGCAGCCCGACAGGGTCGGGGACTGAAGCTTTCTTT.

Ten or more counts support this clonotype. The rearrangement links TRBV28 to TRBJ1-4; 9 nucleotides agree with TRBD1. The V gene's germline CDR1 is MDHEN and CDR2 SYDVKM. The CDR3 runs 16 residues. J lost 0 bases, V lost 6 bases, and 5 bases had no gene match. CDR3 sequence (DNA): TGTGCCAGCAGAGGACAGGGGTATGCAACTAATGAAAAACTGTTTTTT. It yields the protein CASRGQGYATNEKLFF.

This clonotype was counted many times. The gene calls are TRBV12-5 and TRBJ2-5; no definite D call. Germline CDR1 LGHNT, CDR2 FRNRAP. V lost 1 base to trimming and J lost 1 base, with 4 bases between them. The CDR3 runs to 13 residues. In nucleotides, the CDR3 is TGTGCTAGTGGTTTGGAAGTCCAAGAGACCCAGTACTTC. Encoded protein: CASGLEVQETQYF.

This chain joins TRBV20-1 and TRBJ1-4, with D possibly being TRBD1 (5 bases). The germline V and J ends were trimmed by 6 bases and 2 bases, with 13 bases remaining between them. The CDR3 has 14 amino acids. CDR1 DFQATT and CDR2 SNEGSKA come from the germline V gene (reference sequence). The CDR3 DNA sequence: TGCAGTGCCCGTGTTCAGGGTACTAATGAAAAACTGTTTTTT. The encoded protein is CSARVQGTNEKLFF.

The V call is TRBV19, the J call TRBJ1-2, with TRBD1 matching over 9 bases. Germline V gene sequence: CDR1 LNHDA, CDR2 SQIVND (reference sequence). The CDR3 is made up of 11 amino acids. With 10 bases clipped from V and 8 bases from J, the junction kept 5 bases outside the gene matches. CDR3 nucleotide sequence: TGTGCCATAAGGACAGGGGTCGGCTACACCTTC. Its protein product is CAIRTGVGYTF. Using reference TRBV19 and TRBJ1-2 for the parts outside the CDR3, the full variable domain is DGGITQSPKYLFRKEGQNVTLSCEQNLNHDAMYWYRQDPGQGLRLIYYSQIVNDFQKGDIAEGYSVSREKKESFPLTVTSAQKNPTAFYLCAIRTGVGYTFGSGTRLTVV.

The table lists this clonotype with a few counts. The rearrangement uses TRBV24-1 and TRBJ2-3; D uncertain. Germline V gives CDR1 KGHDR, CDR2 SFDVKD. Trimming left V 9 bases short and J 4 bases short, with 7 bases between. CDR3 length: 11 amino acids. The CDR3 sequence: CATRQSDTQYF. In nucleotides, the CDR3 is TGTGCCACCCGTCAATCAGATACGCAGTATTTT.

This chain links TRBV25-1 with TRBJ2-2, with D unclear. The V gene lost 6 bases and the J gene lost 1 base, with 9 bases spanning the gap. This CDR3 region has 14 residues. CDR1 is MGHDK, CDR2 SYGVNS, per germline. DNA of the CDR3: TGTGCCAGCAGCCACGATCTGAACACCGGGGAGCTGTTTTTT. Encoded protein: CASSHDLNTGELFF.

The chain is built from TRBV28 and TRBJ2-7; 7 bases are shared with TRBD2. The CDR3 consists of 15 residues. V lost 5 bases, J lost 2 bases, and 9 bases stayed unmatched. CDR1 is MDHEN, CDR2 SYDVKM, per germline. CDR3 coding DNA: TGTGCCAGCAGTGCATTCCTAGCGGCACCCTACGAGCAGTACTTC. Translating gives CASSAFLAAPYEQYF.

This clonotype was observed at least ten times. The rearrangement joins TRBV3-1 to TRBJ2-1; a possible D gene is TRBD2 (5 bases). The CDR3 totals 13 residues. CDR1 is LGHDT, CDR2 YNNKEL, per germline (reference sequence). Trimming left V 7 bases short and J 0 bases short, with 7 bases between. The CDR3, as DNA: TGTGCCAGCACCGGGATCTCCTACAATGAGCAGTTCTTC. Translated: CASTGISYNEQFF.

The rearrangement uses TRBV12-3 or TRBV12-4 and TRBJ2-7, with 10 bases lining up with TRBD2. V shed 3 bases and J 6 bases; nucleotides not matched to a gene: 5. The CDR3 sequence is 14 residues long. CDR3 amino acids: CASSFASGGGEQYF. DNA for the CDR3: TGTGCCAGCAGTTTCGCTAGCGGGGGAGGCGAGCAGTACTTC.

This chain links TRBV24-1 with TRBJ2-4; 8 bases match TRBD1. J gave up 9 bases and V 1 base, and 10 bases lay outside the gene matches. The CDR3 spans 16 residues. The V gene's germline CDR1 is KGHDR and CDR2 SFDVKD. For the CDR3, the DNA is TGTGCCACCAGTGATTTTTCCGAGACAGGGGCTGTCATTCAGTACTTC. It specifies CATSDFSETGAVIQYF.

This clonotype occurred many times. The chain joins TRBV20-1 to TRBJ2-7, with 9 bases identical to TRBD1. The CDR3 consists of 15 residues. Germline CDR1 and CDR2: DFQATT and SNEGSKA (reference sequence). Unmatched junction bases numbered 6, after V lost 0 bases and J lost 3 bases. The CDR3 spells CSARDHRTGDYEQYF. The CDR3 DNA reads TGCAGTGCTAGAGATCACAGGACAGGGGACTACGAGCAGTACTTC.

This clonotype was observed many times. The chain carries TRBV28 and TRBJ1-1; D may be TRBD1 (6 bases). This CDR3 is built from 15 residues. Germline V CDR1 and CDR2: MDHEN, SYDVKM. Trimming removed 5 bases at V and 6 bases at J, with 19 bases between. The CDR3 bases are TGTGCCAGCAGTACAATTAAAGGGGGACCCCCTGAAGCTTTCTTT. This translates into CASSTIKGGPPEAFF. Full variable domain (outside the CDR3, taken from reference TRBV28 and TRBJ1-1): DVKVTQSSRYLVKRTGEKVFLECVQDMDHENMFWYRQDPGLGLRLIYFSYDVKMKEKGDIPEGYSVSREKKERFSLILESASTNQTSMYLCASSTIKGGPPEAFFGQGTRLTVV.

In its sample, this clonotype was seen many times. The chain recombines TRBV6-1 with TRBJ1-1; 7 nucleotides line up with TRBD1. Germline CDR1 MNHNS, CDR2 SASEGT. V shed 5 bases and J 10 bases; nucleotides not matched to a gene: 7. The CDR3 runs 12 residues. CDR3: CASSYATGLAFF. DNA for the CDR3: TGTGCCAGCAGTTATGCGACAGGGTTAGCTTTCTTT.

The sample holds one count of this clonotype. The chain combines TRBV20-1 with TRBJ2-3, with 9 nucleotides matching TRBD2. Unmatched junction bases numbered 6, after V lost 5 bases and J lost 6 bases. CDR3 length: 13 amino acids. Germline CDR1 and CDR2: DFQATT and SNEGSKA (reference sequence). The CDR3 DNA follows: TGCAGTGCTGTTAGCGGGAGAGTGGATACGCAGTATTTT. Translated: CSAVSGRVDTQYF.